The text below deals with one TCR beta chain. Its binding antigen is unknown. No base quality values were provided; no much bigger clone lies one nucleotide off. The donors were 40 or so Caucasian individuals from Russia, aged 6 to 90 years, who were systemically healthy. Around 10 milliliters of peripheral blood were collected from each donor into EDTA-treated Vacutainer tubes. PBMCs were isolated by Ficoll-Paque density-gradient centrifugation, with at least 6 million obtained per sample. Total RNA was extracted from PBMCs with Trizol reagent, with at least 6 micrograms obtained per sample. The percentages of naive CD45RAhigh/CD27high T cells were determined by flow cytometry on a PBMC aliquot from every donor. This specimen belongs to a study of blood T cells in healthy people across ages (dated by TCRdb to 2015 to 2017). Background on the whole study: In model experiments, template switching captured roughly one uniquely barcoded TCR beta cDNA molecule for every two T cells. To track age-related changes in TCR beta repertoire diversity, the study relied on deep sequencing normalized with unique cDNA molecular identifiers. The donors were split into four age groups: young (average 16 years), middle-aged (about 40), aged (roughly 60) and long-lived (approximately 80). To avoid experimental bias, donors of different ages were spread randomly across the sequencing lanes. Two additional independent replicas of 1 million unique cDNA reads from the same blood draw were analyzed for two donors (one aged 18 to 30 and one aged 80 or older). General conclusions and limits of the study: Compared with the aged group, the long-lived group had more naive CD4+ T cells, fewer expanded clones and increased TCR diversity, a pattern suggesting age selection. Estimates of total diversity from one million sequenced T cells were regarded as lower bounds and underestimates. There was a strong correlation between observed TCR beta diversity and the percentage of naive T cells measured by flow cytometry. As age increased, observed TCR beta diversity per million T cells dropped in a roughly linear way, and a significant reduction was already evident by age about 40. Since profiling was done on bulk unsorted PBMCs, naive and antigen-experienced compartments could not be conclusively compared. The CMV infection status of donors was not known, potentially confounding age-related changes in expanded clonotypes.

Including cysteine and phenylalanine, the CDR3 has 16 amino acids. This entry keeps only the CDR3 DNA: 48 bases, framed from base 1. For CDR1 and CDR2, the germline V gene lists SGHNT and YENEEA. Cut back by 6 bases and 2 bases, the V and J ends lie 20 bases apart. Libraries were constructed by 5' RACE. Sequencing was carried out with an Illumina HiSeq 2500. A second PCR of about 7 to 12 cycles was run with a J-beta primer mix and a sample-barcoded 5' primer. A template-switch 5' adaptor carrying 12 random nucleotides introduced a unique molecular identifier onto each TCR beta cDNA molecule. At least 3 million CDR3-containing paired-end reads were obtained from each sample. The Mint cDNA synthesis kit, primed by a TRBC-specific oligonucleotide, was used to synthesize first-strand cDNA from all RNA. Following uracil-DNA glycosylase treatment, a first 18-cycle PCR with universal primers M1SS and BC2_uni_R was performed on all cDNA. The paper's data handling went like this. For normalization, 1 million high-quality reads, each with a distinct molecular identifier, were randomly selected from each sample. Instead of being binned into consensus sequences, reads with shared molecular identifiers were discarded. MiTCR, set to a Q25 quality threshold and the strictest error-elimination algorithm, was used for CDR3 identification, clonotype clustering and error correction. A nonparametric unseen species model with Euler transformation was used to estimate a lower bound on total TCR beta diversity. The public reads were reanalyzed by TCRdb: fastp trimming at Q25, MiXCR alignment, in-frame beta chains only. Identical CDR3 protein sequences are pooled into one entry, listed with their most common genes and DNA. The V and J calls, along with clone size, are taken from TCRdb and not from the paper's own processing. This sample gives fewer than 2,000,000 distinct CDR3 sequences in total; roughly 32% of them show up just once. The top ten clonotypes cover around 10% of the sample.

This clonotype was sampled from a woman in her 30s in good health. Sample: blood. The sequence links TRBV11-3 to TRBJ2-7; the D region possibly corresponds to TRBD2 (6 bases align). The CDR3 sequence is CASRLTSIAETYEQYF. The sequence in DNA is TGTGCCAGCAGATTGACTTCGATAGCGGAGACCTACGAGCAGTACTTC.